This is a list of T cell receptor beta chains from one sample in a study of blood T cells in healthy people across ages. TCRdb recomputed calls from the 5' RACE reads with MiXCR, one row per CDR3 protein. Seen here are about 1.6 million distinct CDR3 sequences, roughly 32% observed once, and the top ten hold around 10%. Material: blood. Every receptor here comes from a woman younger than 45 in good health. Both conserved end residues are part of each CDR3. Fields, in order: CDR3 protein, CDR3 DNA, J gene, clone size, V gene, D gene. The D gene is left open where the match is weak. Clone size is shown for a subset of rows, as once, few, many or a class of expanded clone.

CDR3: CASSSTNPGPSGGYTF
DNA: TGTGCCAGCAGCTCAACTAATCCCGGGCCCTCCGGGGGCTACACCTTC
J: TRBJ1-2
size: .
V: TRBV7-9
D: .

CDR3: CSAPSRRNTGELFF
DNA: TGCAGTGCTCCTAGCAGGCGGAACACCGGGGAGCTGTTTTTT
J: TRBJ2-2
size: once
V: TRBV20-1
D: .

CDR3: CASSVQGEWGTDTQYF
DNA: TGTGCCAGCAGCGTACAGGGGGAGTGGGGAACGGATACGCAGTATTTT
J: TRBJ2-3
size: few
V: TRBV9
D: TRBD1

CDR3: CASSEGEANYGYTF
DNA: TGTGCCAGCAGTGAAGGTGAGGCTAACTATGGCTACACCTTC
J: TRBJ1-2
size: few
V: TRBV6-1
D: .

CDR3: CASSPRRDQETQYF
DNA: TGTGCCAGCAGTCCTCGTAGGGACCAAGAGACCCAGTACTTC
J: TRBJ2-5
size: many
V: TRBV6-1
D: .

CDR3: CSATSGVLAKNIQYF
DNA: TGCAGTGCTACGAGTGGGGTACTAGCCAAAAACATTCAGTACTTC
J: TRBJ2-4
size: .
V: TRBV20-1
D: .

CDR3: CASTRPPSGRPYSYEQYF
DNA: TGTGCCAGCACAAGGCCGCCTAGCGGGAGGCCTTACTCCTACGAGCAGTACTTC
J: TRBJ2-7
size: .
V: TRBV28
D: TRBD2

CDR3: CSAGPDLGETQYF
DNA: TGCAGTGCTGGACCGGACTTGGGGGAGACCCAGTACTTC
J: TRBJ2-5
size: .
V: TRBV20-1
D: .

CDR3: CSDRPPAGTAFF
DNA: TGCAGTGATAGACCCCCGGCGGGGACGGCTTTCTTT
J: TRBJ1-1
size: .
V: TRBV20-1
D: .

CDR3: CASSHRPGREQFF
DNA: TGTGCCAGCAGCCATAGGCCAGGGAGGGAGCAGTTCTTC
J: TRBJ2-1
size: few
V: TRBV3-1
D: .